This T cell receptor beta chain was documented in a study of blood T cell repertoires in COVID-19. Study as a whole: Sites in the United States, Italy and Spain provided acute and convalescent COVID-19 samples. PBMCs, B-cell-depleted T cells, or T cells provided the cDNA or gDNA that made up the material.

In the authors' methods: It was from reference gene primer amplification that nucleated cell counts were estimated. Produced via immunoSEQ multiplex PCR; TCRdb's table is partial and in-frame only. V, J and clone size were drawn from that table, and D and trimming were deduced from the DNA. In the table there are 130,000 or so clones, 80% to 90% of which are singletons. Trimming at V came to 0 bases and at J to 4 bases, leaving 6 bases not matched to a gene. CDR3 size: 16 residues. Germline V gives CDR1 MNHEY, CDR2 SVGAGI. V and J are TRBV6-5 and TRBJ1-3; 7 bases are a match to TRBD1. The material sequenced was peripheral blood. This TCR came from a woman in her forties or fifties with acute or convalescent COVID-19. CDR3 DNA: TGTGCCAGCAGTTACTCGCTTGGGACAGCAGGAAACACCATATATTTT. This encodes CASSYSLGTAGNTIYF.